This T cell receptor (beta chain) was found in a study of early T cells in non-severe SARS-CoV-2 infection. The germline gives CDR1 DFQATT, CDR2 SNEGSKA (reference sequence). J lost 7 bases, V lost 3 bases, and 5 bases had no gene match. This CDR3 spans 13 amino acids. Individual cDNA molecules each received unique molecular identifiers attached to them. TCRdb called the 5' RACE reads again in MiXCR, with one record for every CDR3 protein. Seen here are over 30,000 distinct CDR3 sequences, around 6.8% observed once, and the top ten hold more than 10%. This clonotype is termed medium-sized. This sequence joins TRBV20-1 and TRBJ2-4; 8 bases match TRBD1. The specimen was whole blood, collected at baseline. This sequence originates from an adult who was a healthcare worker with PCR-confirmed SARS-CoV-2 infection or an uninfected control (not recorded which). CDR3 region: CSASRAGGNIQYF. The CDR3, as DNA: TGCAGTGCTAGTCGGGCAGGGGGCAACATTCAGTACTTC.